The 10 T cell receptor beta chains below come from one sample, sequenced in a study of blood T cells in healthy people across ages (dated by TCRdb to 2014 to 2015). Libraries were made using 5' RACE. This sample was sequenced with an Illumina HiSeq 2500. The second PCR ran for about 6 to 11 cycles and used a J-beta primer mix along with a sample-barcoded 5' primer. Starting from the raw public reads, TCRdb applied fastp trimming at Q25, assembled clones with MiXCR and retained in-frame beta chains. Each record represents a unique CDR3 protein, reported with the most common genes and DNA among its rows. The sample table lists about 780,000 distinct CDR3 sequences, around two thirds of them with a count of one. The leading ten clones occupy approximately 30% of the sample. Source material: blood. These receptors were obtained from a man aged 25-40 years in good health.

The table lists this clonotype with a few counts. V is TRBV6-5 and J is TRBJ2-3, with TRBD2 as a possible D gene (6 bases). The CDR3 has 14 amino acids. Trimming took 7 bases from V and 0 from J, leaving 11 bases between them. Germline V gene lookup returns CDR1 MNHEY and CDR2 SVGAGI. The CDR3 region is CASKAGSSTDTQYF. The CDR3 DNA reads as TGTGCCAGCAAGGCGGGGTCTAGCACAGATACGCAGTATTTT.

The chain couples TRBV12-3 or TRBV12-4 to TRBJ1-2, with 7 positions matching TRBD1. There are 16 residues in the CDR3. The V gene end was trimmed by 3 bases and the J gene end by 2 bases; junction bases not matched to a gene: 9. CDR3 DNA: TGTGCCAGCAGTTTTCCGGACAGGCGCGAGAACTATGGCTACACCTTC. Its protein is CASSFPDRRENYGYTF.

The genes are TRBV6-2 or TRBV6-3 and TRBJ2-3; TRBD2 matches at 7 bases. The CDR3 loop spans 18 amino acids. CDR1 MNHEY and CDR2 SVGEGT come from the germline V gene. The trim removed 0 bases at V and 2 bases at J, leaving 11 bases unmatched. The CDR3: CASSYSSRGEGNTDTQYF. The CDR3 region has the DNA TGTGCCAGCAGTTACTCGAGCCGGGGGGAGGGGAACACAGATACGCAGTATTTT.

The V call is TRBV10-3, the J call TRBJ2-3, with D possibly being TRBD2 (5 bases). In germline, CDR1 is ENHRY, CDR2 SYGVKD. Trimming cost V 8 bases and J 0 bases, with 9 bases left between them. This CDR3 is 13 amino acids long. In DNA, the CDR3 is TGTGCCATCGGGAGTCTTAGCACAGATACGCAGTATTTT. This translates into CAIGSLSTDTQYF.

The rearrangement joins TRBV25-1 to TRBJ1-4; TRBD1 aligns across 7 bases. The germline CDR1 and CDR2 sequences are MGHDK and SYGVNS. The CDR3 loop spans 13 amino acids. With 10 bases clipped from V and 7 bases from J, the junction kept 9 bases outside the gene matches. The CDR3, as DNA: TGTGCCATAAGACCAGGGGGGAGTGAAAAACTGTTTTTT. Encoded protein: CAIRPGGSEKLFF.

This clonotype was picked up a small number of times. The CDR3 DNA reads TGTGCCAGCAGCGATCAAGGGCGGACCTACAATGAGCAGTTCTTC. Translated, it gives CASSDQGRTYNEQFF. V and J are TRBV9 and TRBJ2-1; D unclear. Germline V CDR1 and CDR2: SGDLS, YYNGEE. The CDR3 consists of 15 residues. V was clipped by 3 bases and J by 2 bases, with 12 bases between them.

Only a few counts were recorded for this clonotype. The chain couples TRBV9 to TRBJ2-7, with D possibly called TRBD1 or TRBD2 (5 bases each). V shed 3 bases and J shed 0 bases, with 10 bases lying between them. Per germline, CDR1 SGDLS and CDR2 YYNGEE. The CDR3 is 14 amino acids. The CDR3 sequence: CASSGAGSSYEQYF. The CDR3 nucleotides are TGTGCCAGCAGCGGGGCAGGGAGCTCCTACGAGCAGTACTTC.

J is TRBJ2-5 and V is TRBV7-2; D remains ambiguous. The last part of the DNA fits TRBJ2-7 better; the J call may be wrong. Germline-derived CDR1 and CDR2 are SGHTA and FQGNSA. This CDR3 comprises 12 residues. CDR3 sequence (DNA): TGTGCCAGCAGCCAAATGAGTCGCGAGCAGTACTTC. Translation: CASSQMSREQYF.

V and J are TRBV7-9 and TRBJ1-1; tentatively, D is TRBD1 (6 bases). The CDR3 covers 13 residues. Germline V gene sequence: CDR1 SEHNR, CDR2 FQNEAQ (reference sequence). The V end was cut by 7 bases, the J end by 1 base, with 10 bases between. The CDR3 sequence: CASTDRTNTEAFF. CDR3 DNA sequence: TGTGCCAGCACAGACAGGACGAACACTGAAGCTTTCTTT.

The chain joins TRBV7-3 to TRBJ2-6; 9 bases fit TRBD1. V was clipped by 9 bases and J by 0 bases; unmatched bases: 6. The CDR3 loop spans 16 amino acids. CDR1 is SGHTA, CDR2 FQGTGA, per germline. Written as DNA, the CDR3 is TGTGCCAGACCGACAGGGGGAAACTCTGGGGCCAACGTCCTGACTTTC. Translated: CARPTGGNSGANVLTF. Using reference TRBV7-3 and TRBJ2-6 for the parts outside the CDR3, the full variable domain is GAGVSQTPSNKVTEKGKYVELRCDPISGHTALYWYRQSLGQGPEFLIYFQGTGAADDSGLPNDRFFAVRPEGSVSTLKIQRTERGDSAVYLCARPTGGNSGANVLTFGAGSRLTVL.